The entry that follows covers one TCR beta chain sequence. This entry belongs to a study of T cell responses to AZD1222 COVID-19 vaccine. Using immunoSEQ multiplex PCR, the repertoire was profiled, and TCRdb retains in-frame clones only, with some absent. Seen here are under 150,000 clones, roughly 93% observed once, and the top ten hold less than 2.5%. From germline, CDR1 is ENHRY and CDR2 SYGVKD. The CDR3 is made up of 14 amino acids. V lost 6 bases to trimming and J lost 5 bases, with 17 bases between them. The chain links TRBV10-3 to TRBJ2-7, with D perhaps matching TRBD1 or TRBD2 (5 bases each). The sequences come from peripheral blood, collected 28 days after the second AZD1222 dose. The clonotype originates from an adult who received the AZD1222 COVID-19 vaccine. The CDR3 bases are TGTGCCATCAGGGGGACGCTCCGGGACCACGAGCAGTACTTC. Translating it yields CAIRGTLRDHEQYF.